Reported below is one TCR beta chain. CDR3 length: 15 amino acids. Per the germline V gene, CDR1 is MGHDK and CDR2 is SYGVNS. Unmatched junction bases numbered 7, after V lost 4 bases and J lost 6 bases. The data stem from a study of cytomegalovirus exposure and HLA in healthy donors. Amplification used 60 Vbeta primers and 13 Jbeta primers. Data came from immunoSEQ multiplex PCR; TCRdb stores just in-frame clones and leaves some out. Among approximately 110,000 clones listed, roughly three quarters were seen once. The TCR was taken from a woman under 40 in good health and CMV-seronegative. The sequencing input was PBMCs. The gene calls are TRBV25-1 and TRBJ1-2, with 11 bases fitting TRBD1. DNA for the CDR3: TGTGCCAGCAGTGGATACGGACAGGGGGCTAATGGCTACACCTTC. It is translated as CASSGYGQGANGYTF.